Here is one T cell receptor beta chain with its context. Sequencing used immunoSEQ multiplex PCR; TCRdb keeps in-frame clones, though not all of them. The table records 650,000 to 800,000 clones, 85% to 90% of them present only once. The data originate from a study of blood T cell repertoires in COVID-19. Germline V gene sequence: CDR1 MNHEY, CDR2 SVGEGT. V was pared by 5 bases and J by 3 bases, with 10 bases between. The CDR3 is 13 residues long. The sequence derives from a woman under 30 with acute or convalescent COVID-19. The chain links TRBV6-2 or TRBV6-3 to TRBJ1-2, with D possibly TRBD1 on 5 matching bases. The sample was peripheral blood. CDR3 in amino acids: CASSKTAHYGYTF. The CDR3 DNA follows: TGTGCCAGCAGTAAGACAGCTCACTATGGCTACACCTTC.